This T cell receptor (beta chain) appears in the sequencing data of a study of cytomegalovirus exposure and HLA in healthy donors. Overall study results and limits: Available immune exposure information covered CMV serostatus only. A later analysis reportedly found that, within productive TCRs, an Asian-associated ancestry cluster had fewer N-insertions than the mean observed across the roughly 730 donors. Earlier results showed most TCR beta V segments being productive about 87% or about 30% of the time.

The CDR3 has 16 amino acids. With 0 bases clipped from V and 5 bases from J, the junction kept 6 bases outside the gene matches. Germline V gene lookup returns CDR1 LGHNA and CDR2 YSLEER. Details on this clone: Its antigen is as yet unknown.

Primers included in the PCR were 60 Vbeta and 13 Jbeta primers. Per the original methods: A follow-up analysis tallied 86 million or so unique TCR beta chains, about 11 million shared. The method was immunoSEQ multiplex PCR; TCRdb's version includes in-frame clones alone and lacks a portion of them. V and J calls and clone size come straight from that table; D and trimming were deduced from the DNA. The sample has approximately 93,000 clones, approximately 69% seen once; the top ten hold about 5.5%. The receptor comes from a boy aged 5 to 17 in good health and CMV-seropositive. The sequenced sample consisted of PBMCs. The chain combines TRBV4-3 with TRBJ2-1, with 8 bases lining up with TRBD2. CDR3 sequence (DNA): TGCGCCAGCAGCCAAGAACGCGGGAGGCCAGACAATGAGCAGTTCTTC. It codes for CASSQERGRPDNEQFF.